This T cell receptor (beta chain) was captured in a study of cytomegalovirus exposure and HLA in healthy donors. Notes on the study in general: Within a later analysis, the majority of CMV-associated TCR beta chains appeared HLA-restricted.

PCR was performed using 60 Vbeta and 13 Jbeta primers. Generated by immunoSEQ multiplex PCR, the TCRdb table keeps only in-frame clones and is missing some. The table includes approximately 86,000 clones, 85% detected once. About this clone: Its antigen is as yet unknown.

CDR3 length equals 17 residues. The V and J ends lost 0 bases and 4 bases respectively, with 16 bases between them. CDR1 is SGHTA, CDR2 FQGNSA, per germline. The sequence came from a man between 35 and 55 years old in good health and CMV-seropositive. The rearrangement uses TRBV7-2 and TRBJ2-1; perhaps TRBD1 as D (6 bases). The sample consisted of PBMCs. The CDR3: CASSLAVTGRTYNEQFF. CDR3 sequence (DNA): TGTGCCAGCAGCTTAGCGGTCACAGGGCGAACTTACAATGAGCAGTTCTTC. Variable domain in full (rest from reference TRBV7-2 and TRBJ2-1): GAGVSQSPSNKVTEKGKDVELRCDPISGHTALYWYRQSLGQGLEFLIYFQGNSAPDKSGLPSDRFSAERTGGSVSTLTIQRTQQEDSAVYLCASSLAVTGRTYNEQFFGPGTRLTVL.